These 30 T cell receptor beta chains were sequenced from one sample in a study of blood T cells in healthy people across ages. Combining a sample-barcoded 5' primer with a J-beta primer mix, a second PCR ran for 7 to 11 cycles. TCRdb recomputed calls from the 5' RACE reads with MiXCR, one row per CDR3 protein. The repertoire holds fewer than 950,000 distinct CDR3 sequences, with 53% as singletons. The sample consisted of blood. The receptor set was obtained from a man older than 75 in good health.

The V gene is TRBV20-1, the J gene TRBJ2-3; 9 bases map to TRBD2. With V trimmed by 6 bases and J by 0 bases, 10 bases remained unmatched. CDR3 length: 16 residues. In germline, CDR1 is DFQATT, CDR2 SNEGSKA (reference sequence). CDR3 nucleotide sequence: TGCAGTGCCCCCGGTCGTCTAGCGGGAAGCACAGATACGCAGTATTTT. Translated, it gives CSAPGRLAGSTDTQYF.

The gene calls are TRBV29-1 and TRBJ2-7, with a possible D match to TRBD1 (5 bases). Deletions cut 3 bases from V and 6 bases from J, with 9 bases between. The germline CDR1 and CDR2 sequences are SQVTM and ANQGSEA. The CDR3 contains 11 residues. The CDR3 nucleotides are TGCAGCGTTGATAGGGGTGGCGAGCAGTACTTC. This gives the protein CSVDRGGEQYF.

The chain uses TRBV6-2 or TRBV6-3 and TRBJ2-1, with a tentative D call TRBD1 (5 bases). Germline V gene lookup returns CDR1 MNHEY and CDR2 SVGEGT. The CDR3 length is 12 residues. The V end was cut by 10 bases, the J end by 8 bases, with 15 bases between. CDR3 bases: TGTGCCACCTATCAACCCAGGGATGAGCAGTTCTTC. It translates to CATYQPRDEQFF.

This chain uses TRBV7-3 with TRBJ1-1; D not certain. This CDR3 contains 14 residues. V shed 2 bases and J shed 0 bases, with 7 bases lying between them. Germline loops: CDR1 SGHTA, CDR2 FQGTGA. CDR3 nucleotides: TGTGCCAGCAGCTTACACAGCATGAACACTGAAGCTTTCTTT. Its translation: CASSLHSMNTEAFF.

The chain links TRBV5-1 to TRBJ2-1; tentative D call: TRBD2 (6 bases). CDR3 length: 15 residues. Germline lookup yields CDR1 SGHRS and CDR2 YFSETQ. Trimming shortened V by 1 base and J by 7 bases, and 15 bases separated the two germline ends. CDR3 amino acids: CASSLLGLPGNEQFF. As DNA, the CDR3 is TGCGCCAGCAGCTTGTTAGGACTACCGGGTAATGAGCAGTTCTTC.

The CDR3 loop reads CASSSLPGLAGGFADTQYF. CDR3 coding DNA: TGTGCCAGCAGCTCACTCCCGGGTCTAGCGGGAGGGTTCGCAGATACGCAGTATTTT. The chain is built from TRBV7-3 and TRBJ2-3; 12 nucleotides agree with TRBD2. With V trimmed by 4 bases and J by 4 bases, 15 bases remained unmatched. The germline V gene has CDR1 SGHTA and CDR2 FQGTGA. The CDR3 covers 19 residues.

The chain carries TRBV5-1 and TRBJ2-7; 9 bases are shared with TRBD2. J was trimmed by 2 bases and V by 4 bases; bases with no gene match: 10. CDR1 and CDR2 from the germline V gene are SGHRS and YFSETQ. The CDR3 sequence is 16 residues long. For the CDR3, the DNA is TGCGCCAGCAGCACCCACCTAGCGGGGAGAACCTACGAGCAGTACTTC. Its protein is CASSTHLAGRTYEQYF. Complete variable domain (other parts from reference TRBV5-1 and TRBJ2-7): KAGVTQTPRYLIKTRGQQVTLSCSPISGHRSVSWYQQTPGQGLQFLFEYFSETQRNKGNFPGRFSGRQFSNSRSEMNVSTLELGDSALYLCASSTHLAGRTYEQYFGPGTRLTVT.

Many counts were recorded for this clonotype. The chain has TRBV27 and TRBJ2-1; 8 nucleotides align to TRBD1. This CDR3 is built from 15 residues. V trimming: 6 bases; J trimming: 2 bases; junction bases outside the gene matches: 6. CDR1 and CDR2 (germline): MNHEY, SMNVEV (reference sequence). CDR3: CASSLDRGPYNEQFF. Here the CDR3 DNA reads TGTGCCAGCAGCCTCGACAGGGGCCCCTACAATGAGCAGTTCTTC.

This clonotype was detected only a few times. This chain joins TRBV6-6 and TRBJ2-3; D is undetermined. The CDR3 contains 14 residues. Germline CDR1 and CDR2: MNHNY and SVGAGI (reference sequence). V was clipped by 4 bases and J by 14 bases, with 22 bases between them. CDR3 sequence reads: CASSSSGNHRYAYF. The CDR3 DNA is TGTGCCAGCAGTTCCTCGGGCAATCACAGATACGCGTATTTT.

This sequence joins TRBV9 and TRBJ2-7; 8 positions agree with TRBD1. The CDR3 has 13 amino acids. Germline V gives CDR1 SGDLS, CDR2 YYNGEE. With 0 bases clipped from V and 7 bases from J, the junction kept 3 bases outside the gene matches. CDR3 loop: CASSVDGQGEQYF. Here the CDR3 DNA reads TGTGCCAGCAGCGTAGATGGACAGGGTGAGCAGTACTTC.

This clonotype was observed a few times. J is TRBJ2-1 and V is TRBV28; the D is unclear. Between the trimmed V and J ends, which lost 2 bases and 6 bases, there was a span of 14 bases. This CDR3 has 15 amino acids. Germline CDR1 reads MDHEN; CDR2 reads SYDVKM. The CDR3 DNA sequence: TGTGCCAGCAGTTTACCGGGCCTCGGGTCCAATGAGCAGTTCTTC. Encoded protein: CASSLPGLGSNEQFF.

V is TRBV4-2 and J is TRBJ2-5, with a tentative D call TRBD2 (5 bases). V shed 4 bases and J shed 4 bases, with 10 bases lying between them. Per the germline V gene, CDR1 is LGHNA and CDR2 is YNFKEQ. The CDR3 spans 13 residues. The CDR3 nucleotides read TGTGCCAGCAGCCGGACTGAAAGAGAGACCCAGTACTTC. The encoded protein is CASSRTERETQYF.

This clonotype was recorded a few times. This rearrangement joins TRBV27 to TRBJ2-3, with TRBD1 matching over 11 bases. This CDR3 contains 15 residues. Losses at the gene ends were 5 bases for V and 5 bases for J; bases not matched to a gene: 6. Germline CDR1 and CDR2: MNHEY and SMNVEV (reference sequence). The CDR3 is CASSPRTGGKDTQYF. CDR3 DNA sequence: TGTGCCAGCAGTCCACGGACAGGGGGCAAAGATACGCAGTATTTT.

This clonotype came up a few times. This chain connects TRBV13 to TRBJ1-1; 8 bases agree with TRBD1. Losses at the gene ends were 5 bases for V and 1 base for J; bases not matched to a gene: 9. The CDR3 is 16 residues long. Germline loops: CDR1 PRHDT, CDR2 FYEKMQ (reference sequence). CDR3 sequence: CASSTRTGRKNTEAFF. The CDR3 coding sequence is TGTGCCAGCAGCACGCGGACAGGGAGGAAGAACACTGAAGCTTTCTTT.

The chain couples TRBV2 to TRBJ2-7, with D perhaps matching TRBD2 (5 bases). The V end was cut by 10 bases, the J end by 7 bases, with 26 bases between. In germline, CDR1 is SNHLY, CDR2 FYNNEI. This CDR3 comprises 15 residues. The CDR3 loop is CATSRLAVSYNEQYF. The CDR3 DNA is TGTGCCACCTCCCGCCTAGCAGTCTCCTACAATGAGCAGTACTTC.

This chain links TRBV30 with TRBJ2-3; D possibly matches TRBD1 or TRBD2 (6 bases each). Trimming took off 1 base at V and 14 bases at J, with 28 bases between the two ends. The CDR3 runs to 16 residues. Germline V gene sequence: CDR1 GTSNPN, CDR2 SVGIG (reference sequence). The CDR3 nucleotides are TGTGCCTGGAGTGAAGGAGGGGGGCAGGCACACAGATACGCGTATTTT. Protein product: CAWSEGGGQAHRYAYF.

The V and J genes are TRBV20-1 and TRBJ2-4; 9 bases agree with TRBD1. The end of the DNA fits TRBJ2-7 better, so the J call may be wrong. Per the germline V gene, CDR1 is DFQATT and CDR2 is SNEGSKA (reference sequence). The CDR3 covers 16 residues. CDR3 sequence: CSARPGGGTGSHEQYF. Written as DNA, the CDR3 is TGCAGTGCTAGGCCAGGTGGAGGGACAGGGTCACACGAGCAGTACTTC.

The J gene is TRBJ2-5, the V gene TRBV24-1; D is unclear. Trimming took 3 bases from V and 11 from J, leaving 21 bases between them. This CDR3 has 15 amino acids. Looked up from germline, CDR1 is KGHDR and CDR2 is SFDVKD. The CDR3 loop reads CATSDQQNLYNEQYF. The CDR3, as DNA: TGTGCCACCAGTGATCAGCAGAACCTATACAATGAGCAGTACTTC.

The V and J genes are TRBV27 and TRBJ2-3; TRBD2 matches 7 bases. The trim removed 2 bases at V and 14 bases at J, leaving 22 bases unmatched. In germline, CDR1 is MNHEY, CDR2 SMNVEV (reference sequence). This CDR3 region has 17 residues. Written as DNA, the CDR3 is TGTGCCAGCAGTTTAAGAGGTCTAGCGGAGCATTACAGATACGCGTATTTT. This gives the protein CASSLRGLAEHYRYAYF.

This clonotype was seen just once. J is TRBJ2-7 and V is TRBV6-5; 12 positions agree with TRBD1. J gave up 6 bases and V 0 bases, and 12 bases lay outside the gene matches. In germline, CDR1 is MNHEY, CDR2 SVGAGI. This CDR3 has 18 residues. As DNA, the CDR3 is TGTGCCAGCAGTTACTCGGGGGAACTGGGACAGGGGGCTCCCGAGCAGTACTTC. Its translation: CASSYSGELGQGAPEQYF.

The CDR3 coding sequence is TGTGCCATCAGTGAGTCGTCAGGACGGCTGGGGGAGACCCAGTACTTC. It codes for CAISESSGRLGETQYF. The chain employs TRBV10-3 and TRBJ2-5, with D hard to call. V lost 0 bases and J 5 bases, leaving 16 bases between the germline ends. Germline V lookup: CDR1 ENHRY, CDR2 SYGVKD. The CDR3 loop spans 16 amino acids.

The rearrangement joins TRBV25-1 to TRBJ2-7; 10 nucleotides agree with TRBD2. The CDR3 extends over 13 amino acids. V lost 8 bases and J lost 3; bases outside the gene matches: 4. The V gene's germline CDR1 is MGHDK and CDR2 SYGVNS. The CDR3 loop reads CASCGTSDYEQYF. CDR3 nucleotides: TGTGCCAGCTGCGGGACTAGCGACTACGAGCAGTACTTC.

The J gene is TRBJ1-5, the V gene TRBV7-2; no definite D call. CDR1 SGHTA and CDR2 FQGNSA come from the germline V gene. The germline V and J ends were trimmed by 5 bases and 0 bases, with 14 bases remaining between them. CDR3 size: 16 residues. In DNA form, the CDR3 reads TGTGCCAGCAGCCCTTTTGGGCAAGCTAGCAATCAGCCCCAGCATTTT. The encoded protein is CASSPFGQASNQPQHF.

The rearrangement joins TRBV2 to TRBJ2-5; 8 positions agree with TRBD2. CDR1 and CDR2 (germline): SNHLY, FYNNEI. The trim removed 2 bases at V and 5 bases at J, leaving 10 bases unmatched. The CDR3 totals 16 residues. DNA of the CDR3: TGTGCCAGCAGTGAATTGGTAGCGGGATGGGGGGAGACCCAGTACTTC. Its translation: CASSELVAGWGETQYF.

The rearrangement links TRBV12-5 to TRBJ2-7; D gene ambiguous. This CDR3 has 12 amino acids. V was shortened by 1 base and J by 3 bases, with 4 bases between the two germline ends. Germline V gene data show CDR1 as LGHNT and CDR2 as FRNRAP. CDR3 coding DNA: TGTGCTAGTGGTTTGGAGATCTACGAGCAGTACTTC. This encodes CASGLEIYEQYF.

J is TRBJ1-4 and V is TRBV27; 8 bases fit TRBD1. Germline CDR1 MNHEY, CDR2 SMNVEV (reference sequence). The CDR3 sequence is 15 residues long. V was clipped by 2 bases and J by 4 bases; unmatched bases: 3. Written as DNA, the CDR3 is TGTGCCAGCAGTTTACAGACAGGGGATAATGAAAAACTGTTTTTT. Residues: CASSLQTGDNEKLFF.

A remark on this clonotype: No DNA is shown, since the ends of the CDR3 on it are uncertain; the CDR3 is the one TCRdb lists. This chain connects TRBV7-9 to TRBJ2-5; the table's TRBD1 call for D was not verified on the DNA. The CDR3 region is 13 residues in length, termini included. CDR1 is SEHNR and CDR2 is FQNEAQ in the germline V gene (reference sequence). The chain's CDR3 is CASSIVGQGNSYF.

This clonotype has just a few counts. The chain combines TRBV3-1 with TRBJ2-4; D may be TRBD2 (6 bases). Trimming removed 3 bases at V and 0 bases at J, with 15 bases between. The germline CDR1 and CDR2 sequences are LGHDT and YNNKEL (reference sequence). The CDR3 length is 17 residues. DNA of the CDR3: TGTGCCAGCAGCCACCCTCCGGGACTGGGAGCCAAAAACATTCAGTACTTC. Its translation: CASSHPPGLGAKNIQYF.

This chain links TRBV5-1 with TRBJ1-5; unclear D gene. The CDR3 covers 15 residues. V shed 0 bases and J shed 7 bases, with 14 bases lying between them. Germline CDR1 and CDR2: SGHRS and YFSETQ. This CDR3 reads CASSLDTSTGQPQHF. In DNA form, the CDR3 reads TGCGCCAGCAGCTTGGATACTTCAACGGGGCAGCCCCAGCATTTT.

The chain links TRBV29-1 to TRBJ2-5; D may be TRBD1 (6 bases). With 4 bases removed from V and 0 bases from J, the gap between germline ends came to 6 bases. The CDR3 has 12 amino acids. CDR1 and CDR2 from the germline V gene are SQVTM and ANQGSEA. The CDR3 DNA reads TGCAGCGTTGGACAGGACCAAGAGACCCAGTACTTC. Its translation is CSVGQDQETQYF.